The rows below give T cell receptor beta chains drawn from one sample of a study of cytomegalovirus exposure and HLA in healthy donors. TCRdb's table, derived via immunoSEQ multiplex PCR, lists solely in-frame clones and lacks some. The sample contains approximately 130,000 clones, about 69% of which appear only once. Specimen: PBMCs. The origin of the receptors is a man younger than 40 in good health and CMV-seronegative. Both conserved end residues are trimmed from each CDR3. D genes are given only for firm matches.

D gene | V gene | CDR3 protein
. | TRBV27 | ASCQGGNYEQY
. | TRBV28 | ASSFSRFEQY
. | TRBV11-2 | ASSSTQDTEAF
TRBD2 | TRBV7-9 | ASSLAREADTQY
. | TRBV30 | ASDSAYTEAF
. | TRBV30 | AWSQGTYQPQH
TRBD1 | TRBV7-9 | ASSILEQGIGTEAF
TRBD1 | TRBV7-6 | ASSLGTGDNQPQH
TRBD2 | TRBV5-1 | ASGRAGAYEQY
TRBD1 | TRBV14 | ASSQLPGGNTGELF
TRBD1 | TRBV27 | ASSTYSGTVETQY
TRBD2 | TRBV25-1 | ASSAWLAGGYNEQF
TRBD1 | TRBV29-1 | SVQQGSSNEKLF
. | TRBV28 | ASSLQGSEKLF
. | TRBV7-9 | ASRRGSGGNIQY
. | TRBV5-1 | ASSLATGKKAF
. | TRBV7-2 | ASSLVGASAYNSPLH
TRBD2 | TRBV7-8 | ASSLSGREGDTQY
. | TRBV4-3 | ASSQTGQAFSGANVLT
TRBD1 | TRBV7-6 | ASSLVVGGQGVNEQF
TRBD2 | TRBV10-2 | ASSLAGGYNEQF
. | TRBV6-5 | ASSYSMGDSWTQY
. | TRBV7-8 | ASSLSSGTVDTEAF
. | TRBV2 | ASSEFGGWGTEAF
TRBD1 | TRBV9 | ASSVDGDRELVRGYT
. | TRBV28 | ASSLPGNHNEQF
TRBD2 | TRBV5-1 | ASSWDYLYEQY
TRBD1 | TRBV2 | ASSAPPGTDNQPQH
. | TRBV30 | AWSHGADTQY
TRBD2 | TRBV4-2 | ASSQFEAGLAEISSYNEQF
TRBD1 | TRBV6-5 | ASSDRATDTQY
. | TRBV5-1 | ASLEGGAADTQY
. | TRBV2 | ASSLDNNYGYT
. | TRBV28 | ASTKQGNYGYT
TRBD2 | TRBV6-5 | ASSLGLADSYNEQF
. | TRBV19 | ASSNGQTYEQY
. | TRBV28 | ASGPTLGPQH
. | TRBV30 | AWSKGAGQPQH
. | TRBV6-5 | ASSYNYLDVEQF
. | TRBV6-4 | ASNHTRGRLNYNSPLH
. | TRBV7-9 | ASSLLEGNEQF
. | TRBV28 | ASSFQDTQY
. | TRBV4-3 | ASSQVTGGAGGYT
. | TRBV7-8 | ASSNNSGWGSTDTQY
. | TRBV4-3 | ASSQDRGDTEAF
. | TRBV21-1 | ASSGQGATEAF
. | TRBV28 | ASIRGDVGNQPQH
. | TRBV5-3 | ARTVAMEIGYT
TRBD2 | TRBV5-6 | ASSLGETSGRALETQY
TRBD2 | TRBV12-5 | ASGLGLAGTKQF
. | TRBV30 | AWETAANYGYT
TRBD1 | TRBV2 | ASNRDRDPLH
TRBD2 | TRBV7-8 | ASSLGRLAVYEQY
TRBD1 | TRBV10-3 | AIRHQGDPEETQY
. | TRBV15 | ATSRDTASGANVLT
. | TRBV15 | ATSRDRRGLARDEQY